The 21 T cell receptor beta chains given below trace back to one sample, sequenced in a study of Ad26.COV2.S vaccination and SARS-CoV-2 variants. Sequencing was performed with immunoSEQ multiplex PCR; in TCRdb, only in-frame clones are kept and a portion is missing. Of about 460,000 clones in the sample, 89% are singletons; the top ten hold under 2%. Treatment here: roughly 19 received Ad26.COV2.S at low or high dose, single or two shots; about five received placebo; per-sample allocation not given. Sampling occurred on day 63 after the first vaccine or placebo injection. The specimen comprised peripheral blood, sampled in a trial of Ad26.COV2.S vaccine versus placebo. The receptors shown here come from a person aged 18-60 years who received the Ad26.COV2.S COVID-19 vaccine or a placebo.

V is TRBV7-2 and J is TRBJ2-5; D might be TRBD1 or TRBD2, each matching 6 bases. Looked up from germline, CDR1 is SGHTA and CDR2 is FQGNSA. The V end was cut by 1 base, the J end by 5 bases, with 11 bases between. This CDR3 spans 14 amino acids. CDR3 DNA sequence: TGTGCCAGCAGCTTAGTGGGGGGCTGGGAGACCCAGTACTTC. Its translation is CASSLVGGWETQYF.

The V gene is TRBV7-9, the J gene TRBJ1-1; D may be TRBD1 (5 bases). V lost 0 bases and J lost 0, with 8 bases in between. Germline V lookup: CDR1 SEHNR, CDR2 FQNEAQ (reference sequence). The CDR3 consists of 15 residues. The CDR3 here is CASSLAGGMNTEAFF. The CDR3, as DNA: TGTGCCAGCAGCTTAGCCGGGGGGATGAACACTGAAGCTTTCTTT.

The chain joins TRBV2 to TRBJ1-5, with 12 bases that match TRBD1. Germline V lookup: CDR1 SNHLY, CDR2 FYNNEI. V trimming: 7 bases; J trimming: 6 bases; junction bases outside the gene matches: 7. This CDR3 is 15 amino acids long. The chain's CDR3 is CASKTGTGGLQPQHF. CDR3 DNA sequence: TGTGCCAGCAAAACCGGGACAGGGGGCCTTCAGCCCCAGCATTTT.

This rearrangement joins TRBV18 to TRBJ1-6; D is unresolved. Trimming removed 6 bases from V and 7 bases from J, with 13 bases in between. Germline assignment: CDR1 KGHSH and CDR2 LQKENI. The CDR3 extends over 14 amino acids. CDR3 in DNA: TGTGCCAGCTCCCCCACCGGGAGGAATTCACCCCTCCACTTT. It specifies CASSPTGRNSPLHF.

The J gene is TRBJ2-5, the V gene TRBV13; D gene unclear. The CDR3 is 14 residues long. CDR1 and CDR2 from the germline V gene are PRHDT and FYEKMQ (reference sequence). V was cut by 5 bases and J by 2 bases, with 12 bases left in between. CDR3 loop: CASSLSQPQETQYF. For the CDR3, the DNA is TGTGCCAGCAGCCTGAGCCAGCCACAAGAGACCCAGTACTTC.

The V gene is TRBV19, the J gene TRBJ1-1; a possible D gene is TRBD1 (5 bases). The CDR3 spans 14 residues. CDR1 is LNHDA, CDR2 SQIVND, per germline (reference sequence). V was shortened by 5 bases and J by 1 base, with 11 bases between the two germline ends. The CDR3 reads CASSYGGRNTEAFF. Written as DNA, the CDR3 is TGTGCCAGTAGTTATGGGGGTAGGAACACTGAAGCTTTCTTT.

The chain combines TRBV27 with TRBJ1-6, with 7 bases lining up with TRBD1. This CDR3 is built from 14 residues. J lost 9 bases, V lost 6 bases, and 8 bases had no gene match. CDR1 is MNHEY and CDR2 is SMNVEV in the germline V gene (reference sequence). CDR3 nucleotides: TGTGCCAGCAGACCTGACAGGGAGGTTTCACCCCTCCACTTT. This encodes CASRPDREVSPLHF.

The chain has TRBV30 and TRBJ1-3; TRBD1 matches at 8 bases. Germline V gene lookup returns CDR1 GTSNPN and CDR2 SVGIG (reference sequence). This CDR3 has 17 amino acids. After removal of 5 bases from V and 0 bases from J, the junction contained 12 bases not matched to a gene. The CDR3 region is CAWDRGLPFDSGNTIYF. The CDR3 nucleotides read TGTGCCTGGGACAGGGGACTCCCTTTTGACTCTGGAAACACCATATATTTT.

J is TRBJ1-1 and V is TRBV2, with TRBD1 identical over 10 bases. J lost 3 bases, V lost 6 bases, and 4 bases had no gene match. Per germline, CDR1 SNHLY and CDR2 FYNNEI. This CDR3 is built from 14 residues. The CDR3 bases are TGTGCCAGCAGACGGGACAGGGGATACACTGAAGCTTTCTTT. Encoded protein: CASRRDRGYTEAFF.

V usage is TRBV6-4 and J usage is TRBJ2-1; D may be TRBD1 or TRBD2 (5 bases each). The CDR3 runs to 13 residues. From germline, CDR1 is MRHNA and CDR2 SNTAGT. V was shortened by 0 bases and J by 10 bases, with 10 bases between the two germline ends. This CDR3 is CASSDSTWGEQFF. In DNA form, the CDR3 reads TGTGCCAGCAGTGACTCGACCTGGGGGGAGCAGTTCTTC.

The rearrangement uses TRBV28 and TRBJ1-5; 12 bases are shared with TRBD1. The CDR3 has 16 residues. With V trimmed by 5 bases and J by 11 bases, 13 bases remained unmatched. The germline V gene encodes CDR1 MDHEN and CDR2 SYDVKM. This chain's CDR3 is CASSPRGTGGFATQHF. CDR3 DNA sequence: TGTGCCAGCAGTCCCCGAGGGACAGGGGGCTTCGCGACCCAGCATTTT.

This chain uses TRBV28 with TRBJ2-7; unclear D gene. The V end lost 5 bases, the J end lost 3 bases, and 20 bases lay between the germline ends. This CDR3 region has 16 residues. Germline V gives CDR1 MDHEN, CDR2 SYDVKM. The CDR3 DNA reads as TGTGCCAGCAGTCCACGACCCGTTTGGCACTTCTACGAGCAGTACTTC. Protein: CASSPRPVWHFYEQYF.

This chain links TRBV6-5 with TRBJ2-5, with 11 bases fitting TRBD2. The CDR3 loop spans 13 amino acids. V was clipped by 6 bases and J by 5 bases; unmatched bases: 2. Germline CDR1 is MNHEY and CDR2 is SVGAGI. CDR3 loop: CASRVAGGETQYF. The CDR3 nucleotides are TGTGCCAGCAGGGTAGCGGGGGGGGAGACCCAGTACTTC.

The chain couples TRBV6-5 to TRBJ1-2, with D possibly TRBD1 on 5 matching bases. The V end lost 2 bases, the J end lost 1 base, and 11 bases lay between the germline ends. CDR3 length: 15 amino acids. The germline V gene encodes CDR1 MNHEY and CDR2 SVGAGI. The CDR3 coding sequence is TGTGCCAGCAGTTACGGGGTCCAGGGTAACTATGGCTACACCTTC. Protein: CASSYGVQGNYGYTF.

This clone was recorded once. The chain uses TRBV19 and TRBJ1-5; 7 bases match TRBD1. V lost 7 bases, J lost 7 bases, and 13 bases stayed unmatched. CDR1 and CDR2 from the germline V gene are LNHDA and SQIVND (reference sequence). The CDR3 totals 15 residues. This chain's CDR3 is CASTHADRALQPQHF. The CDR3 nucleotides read TGTGCCAGTACTCACGCCGACAGGGCTTTACAGCCCCAGCATTTT.

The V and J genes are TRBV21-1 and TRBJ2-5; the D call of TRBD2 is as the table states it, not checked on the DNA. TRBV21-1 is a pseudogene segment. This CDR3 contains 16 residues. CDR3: CASSTGLAGKQETQYF. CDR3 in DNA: TGTGCCAGCAGCACGGGACTAGCGGGGAAACAAGAGACCCAGTACTTC.

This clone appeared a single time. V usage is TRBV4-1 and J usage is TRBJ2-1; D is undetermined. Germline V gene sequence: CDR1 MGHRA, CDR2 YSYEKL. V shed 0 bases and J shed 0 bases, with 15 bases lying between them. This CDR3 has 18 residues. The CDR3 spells CASSQDPLAAYSYNEQFF. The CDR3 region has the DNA TGCGCCAGCAGCCAAGATCCCCTGGCGGCATACTCCTACAATGAGCAGTTCTTC.

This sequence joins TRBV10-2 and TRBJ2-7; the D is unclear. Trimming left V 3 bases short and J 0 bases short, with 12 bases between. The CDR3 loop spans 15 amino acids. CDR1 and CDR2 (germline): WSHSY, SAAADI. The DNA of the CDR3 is TGCGCCAGCAGTGACACCGGCGGAAGCTCCTACGAGCAGTACTTC. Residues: CASSDTGGSSYEQYF.

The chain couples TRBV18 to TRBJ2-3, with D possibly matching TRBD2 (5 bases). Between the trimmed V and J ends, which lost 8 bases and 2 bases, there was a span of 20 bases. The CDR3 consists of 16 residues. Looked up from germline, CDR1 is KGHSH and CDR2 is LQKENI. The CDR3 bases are TGTGCCAGCCAGTTGGGAGCCTCAAGACTCACAGATACGCAGTATTTT. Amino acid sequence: CASQLGASRLTDTQYF.

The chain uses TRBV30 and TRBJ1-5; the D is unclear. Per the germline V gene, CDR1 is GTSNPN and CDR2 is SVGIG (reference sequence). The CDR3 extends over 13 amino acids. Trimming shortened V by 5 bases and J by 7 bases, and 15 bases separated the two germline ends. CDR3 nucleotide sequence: TGTGCCTGGGAGGCGGCCGCCAAGCAGCCCCAGCATTTT. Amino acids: CAWEAAAKQPQHF.

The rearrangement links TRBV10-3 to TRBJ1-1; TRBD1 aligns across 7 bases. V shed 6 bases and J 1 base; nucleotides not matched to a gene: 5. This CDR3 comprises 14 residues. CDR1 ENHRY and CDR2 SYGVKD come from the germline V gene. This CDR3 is CAISPRGGNTEAFF. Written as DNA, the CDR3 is TGTGCCATCAGCCCCAGGGGGGGGAACACTGAAGCTTTCTTT.